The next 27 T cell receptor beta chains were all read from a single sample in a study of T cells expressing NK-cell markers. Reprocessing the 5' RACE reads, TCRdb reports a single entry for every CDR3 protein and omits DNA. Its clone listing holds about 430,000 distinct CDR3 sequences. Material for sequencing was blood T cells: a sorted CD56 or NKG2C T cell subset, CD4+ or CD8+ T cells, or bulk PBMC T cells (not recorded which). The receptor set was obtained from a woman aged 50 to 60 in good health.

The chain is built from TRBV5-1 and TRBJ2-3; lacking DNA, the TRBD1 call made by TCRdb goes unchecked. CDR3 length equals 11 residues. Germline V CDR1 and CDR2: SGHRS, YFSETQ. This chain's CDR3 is CASRQGWTQYF.

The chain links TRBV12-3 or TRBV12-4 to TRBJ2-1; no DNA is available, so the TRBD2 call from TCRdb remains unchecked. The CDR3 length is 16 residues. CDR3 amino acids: CASSLHRDYSYNEQFF.

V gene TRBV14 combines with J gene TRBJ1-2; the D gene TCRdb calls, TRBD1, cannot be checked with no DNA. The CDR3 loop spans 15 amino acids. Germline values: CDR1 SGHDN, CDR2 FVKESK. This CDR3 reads CASSQVQGQGYGYTF.

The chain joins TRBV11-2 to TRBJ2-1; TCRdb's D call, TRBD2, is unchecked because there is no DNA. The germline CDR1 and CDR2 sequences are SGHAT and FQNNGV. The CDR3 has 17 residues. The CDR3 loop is CASRRSLGREMGNEQFF.

CDR3 region: CASGREANTGELFF. The rearrangement links TRBV12-3 or TRBV12-4 to TRBJ2-2. The CDR3 has 14 residues.

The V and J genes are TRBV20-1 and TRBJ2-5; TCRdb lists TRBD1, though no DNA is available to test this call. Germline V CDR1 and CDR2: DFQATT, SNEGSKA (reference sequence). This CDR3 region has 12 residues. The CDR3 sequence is CSVQGNWETQYF.

The CDR3 protein is CASSFERKQGDTQYF. The V call is TRBV5-1, the J call TRBJ2-3; TCRdb's assignment of TRBD1 cannot be checked, as there is no DNA. The CDR3 has 15 amino acids. Germline loops: CDR1 SGHRS, CDR2 YFSETQ.

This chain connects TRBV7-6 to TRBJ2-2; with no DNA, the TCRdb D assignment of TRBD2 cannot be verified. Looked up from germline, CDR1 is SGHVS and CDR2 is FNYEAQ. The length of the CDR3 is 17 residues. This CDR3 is CATYPRPFSRVTGELFF.

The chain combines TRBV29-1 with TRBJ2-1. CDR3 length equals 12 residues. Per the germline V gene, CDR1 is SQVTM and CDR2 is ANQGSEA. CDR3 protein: CSVAGRIGEQFF.

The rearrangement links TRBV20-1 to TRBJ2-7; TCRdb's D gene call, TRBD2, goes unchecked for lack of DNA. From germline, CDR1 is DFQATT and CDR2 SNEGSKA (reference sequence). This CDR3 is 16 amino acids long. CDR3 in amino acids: CSASSRGTSGSYEQYF.

CDR3 in amino acids: CASSTSARRGFF. The chain employs TRBV7-9 and TRBJ2-1. Per the germline V gene, CDR1 is SEHNR and CDR2 is FQNEAQ (reference sequence). This CDR3 is 12 amino acids long. The full variable domain, in which reference TRBV7-9 and TRBJ2-1 provide the parts outside the CDR3, is DTGVSQNPRHKITKRGQNVTFRCDPISEHNRLYWYRQTLGQGPEFLTYFQNEAQLEKSRLLSDRFSAERPKGSFSTLEIQRTEQGDSAMYLCASSTSARRGFFGPGTRLTVL.

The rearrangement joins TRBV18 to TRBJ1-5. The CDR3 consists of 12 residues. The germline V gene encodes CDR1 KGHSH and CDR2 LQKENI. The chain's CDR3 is CASSTGNQPQHF.

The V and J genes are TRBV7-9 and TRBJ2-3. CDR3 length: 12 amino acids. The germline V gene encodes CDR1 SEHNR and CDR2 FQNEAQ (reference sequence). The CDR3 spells CASSLATYTQYF.

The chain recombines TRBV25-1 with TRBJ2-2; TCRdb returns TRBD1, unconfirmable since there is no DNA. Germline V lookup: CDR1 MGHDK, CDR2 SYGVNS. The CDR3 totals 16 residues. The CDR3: CASSGPGTGLAGELFF.

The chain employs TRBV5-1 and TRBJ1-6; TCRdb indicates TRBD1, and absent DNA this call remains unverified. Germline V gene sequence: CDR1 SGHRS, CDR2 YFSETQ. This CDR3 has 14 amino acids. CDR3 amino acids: CASSFEQGGSPLHF. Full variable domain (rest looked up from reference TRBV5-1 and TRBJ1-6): KAGVTQTPRYLIKTRGQQVTLSCSPISGHRSVSWYQQTPGQGLQFLFEYFSETQRNKGNFPGRFSGRQFSNSRSEMNVSTLELGDSALYLCASSFEQGGSPLHFGNGTRLTVT.

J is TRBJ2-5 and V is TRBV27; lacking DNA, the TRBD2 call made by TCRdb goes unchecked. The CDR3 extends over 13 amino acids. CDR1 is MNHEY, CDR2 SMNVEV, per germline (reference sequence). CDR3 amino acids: CASKQSSKETQYF.

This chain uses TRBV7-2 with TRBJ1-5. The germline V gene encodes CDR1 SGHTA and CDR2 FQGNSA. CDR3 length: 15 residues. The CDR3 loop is CASSLGLYSNQPQHF.

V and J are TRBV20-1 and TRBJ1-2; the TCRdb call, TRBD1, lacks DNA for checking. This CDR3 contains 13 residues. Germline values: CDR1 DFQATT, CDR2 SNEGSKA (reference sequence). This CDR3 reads CSARVTGDHGYTF.

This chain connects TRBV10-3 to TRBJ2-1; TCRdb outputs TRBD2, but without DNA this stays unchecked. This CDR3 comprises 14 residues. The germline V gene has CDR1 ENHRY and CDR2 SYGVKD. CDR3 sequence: CAISGTSRNNEQFF.

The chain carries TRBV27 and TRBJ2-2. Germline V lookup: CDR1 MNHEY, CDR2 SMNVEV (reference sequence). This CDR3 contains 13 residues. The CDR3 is CASGRGATGELFF.

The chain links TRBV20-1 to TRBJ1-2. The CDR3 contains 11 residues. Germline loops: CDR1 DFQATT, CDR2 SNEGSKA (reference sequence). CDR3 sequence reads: CSFTSGGGYTF.

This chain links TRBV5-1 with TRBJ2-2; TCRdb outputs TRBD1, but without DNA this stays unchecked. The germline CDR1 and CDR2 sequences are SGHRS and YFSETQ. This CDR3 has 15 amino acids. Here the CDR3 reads CASSFVQGNTGELFF.

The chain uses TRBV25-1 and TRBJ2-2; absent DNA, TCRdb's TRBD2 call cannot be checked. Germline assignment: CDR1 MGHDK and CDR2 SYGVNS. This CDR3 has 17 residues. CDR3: CASSEWRTSGRTGELFF.

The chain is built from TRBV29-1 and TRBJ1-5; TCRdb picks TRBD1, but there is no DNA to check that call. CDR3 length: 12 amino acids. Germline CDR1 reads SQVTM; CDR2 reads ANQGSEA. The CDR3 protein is CSVLGADQPQHF.

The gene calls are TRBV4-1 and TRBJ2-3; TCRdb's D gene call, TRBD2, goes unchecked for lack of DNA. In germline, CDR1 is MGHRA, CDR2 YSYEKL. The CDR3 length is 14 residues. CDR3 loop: CASSQGVPPNTQYF.

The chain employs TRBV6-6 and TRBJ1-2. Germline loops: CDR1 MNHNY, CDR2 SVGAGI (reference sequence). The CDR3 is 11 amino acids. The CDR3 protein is CASSLAEGYTF.

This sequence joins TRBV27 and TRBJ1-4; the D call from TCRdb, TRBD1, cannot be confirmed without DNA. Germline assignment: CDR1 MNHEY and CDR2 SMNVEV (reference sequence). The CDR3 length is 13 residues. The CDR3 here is CASTTGVNEKLFF.